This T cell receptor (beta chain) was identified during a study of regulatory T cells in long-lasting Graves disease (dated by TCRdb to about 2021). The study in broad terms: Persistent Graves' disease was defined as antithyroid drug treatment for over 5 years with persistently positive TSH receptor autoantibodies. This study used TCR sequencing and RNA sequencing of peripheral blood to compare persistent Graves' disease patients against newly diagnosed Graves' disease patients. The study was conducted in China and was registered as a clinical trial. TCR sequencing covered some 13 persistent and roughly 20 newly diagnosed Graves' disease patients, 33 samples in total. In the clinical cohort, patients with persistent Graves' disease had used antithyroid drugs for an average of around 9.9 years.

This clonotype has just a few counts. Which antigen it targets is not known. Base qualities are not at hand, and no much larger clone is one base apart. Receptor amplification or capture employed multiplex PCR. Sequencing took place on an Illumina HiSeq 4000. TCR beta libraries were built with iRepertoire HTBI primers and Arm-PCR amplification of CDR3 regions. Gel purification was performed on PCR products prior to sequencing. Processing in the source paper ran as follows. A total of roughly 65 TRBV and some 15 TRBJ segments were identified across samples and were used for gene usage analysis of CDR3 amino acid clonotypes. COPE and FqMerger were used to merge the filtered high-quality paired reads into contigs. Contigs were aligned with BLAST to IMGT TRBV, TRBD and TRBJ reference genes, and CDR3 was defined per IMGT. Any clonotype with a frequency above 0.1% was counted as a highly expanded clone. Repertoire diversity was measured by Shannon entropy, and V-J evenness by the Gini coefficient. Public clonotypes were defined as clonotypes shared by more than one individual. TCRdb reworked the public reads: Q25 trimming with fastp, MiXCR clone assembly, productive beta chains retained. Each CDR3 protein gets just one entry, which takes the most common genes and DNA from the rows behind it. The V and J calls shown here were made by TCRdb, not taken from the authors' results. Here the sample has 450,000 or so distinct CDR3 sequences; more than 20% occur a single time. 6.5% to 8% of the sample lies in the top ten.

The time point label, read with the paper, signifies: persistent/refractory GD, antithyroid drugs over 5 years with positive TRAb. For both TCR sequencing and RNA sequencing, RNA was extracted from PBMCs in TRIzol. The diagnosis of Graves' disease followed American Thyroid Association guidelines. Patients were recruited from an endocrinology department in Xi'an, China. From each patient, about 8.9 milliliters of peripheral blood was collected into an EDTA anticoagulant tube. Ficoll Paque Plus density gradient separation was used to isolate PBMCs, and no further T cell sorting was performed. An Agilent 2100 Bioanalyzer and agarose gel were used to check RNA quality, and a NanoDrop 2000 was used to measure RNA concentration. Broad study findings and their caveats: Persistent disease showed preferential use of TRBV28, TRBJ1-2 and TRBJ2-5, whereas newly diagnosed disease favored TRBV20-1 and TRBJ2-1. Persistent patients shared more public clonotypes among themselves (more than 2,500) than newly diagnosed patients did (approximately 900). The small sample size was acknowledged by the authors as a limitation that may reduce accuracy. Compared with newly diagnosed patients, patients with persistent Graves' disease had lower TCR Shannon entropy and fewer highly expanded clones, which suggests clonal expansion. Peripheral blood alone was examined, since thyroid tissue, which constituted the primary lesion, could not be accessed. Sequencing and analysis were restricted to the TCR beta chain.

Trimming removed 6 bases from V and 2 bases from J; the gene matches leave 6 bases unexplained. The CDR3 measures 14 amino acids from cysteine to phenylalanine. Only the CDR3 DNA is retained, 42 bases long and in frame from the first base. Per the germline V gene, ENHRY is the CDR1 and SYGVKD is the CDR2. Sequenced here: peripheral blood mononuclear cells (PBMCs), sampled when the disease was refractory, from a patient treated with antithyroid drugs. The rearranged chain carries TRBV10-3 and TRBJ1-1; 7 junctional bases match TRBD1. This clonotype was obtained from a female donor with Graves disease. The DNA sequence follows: TGTGCCATCAGCCGCGGGACAGATAACACTGAAGCTTTCTTT. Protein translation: CAISRGTDNTEAFF.